The rows below give T cell receptor beta chains drawn from one sample of a study of neurological immune-mediated disorders. Via MiXCR, TCRdb re-called the 5' RACE reads, giving one row per CDR3 protein. This sample carries 40,000 to 50,000 distinct CDR3 sequences, 2.5% of them seen once, and the ten largest clones take 9.5% to 15%. Sequences were obtained from PBMCs. These receptor sequences come from a man aged 30 to 45 with multiple sclerosis. Each CDR3 is given with its conserved first and last residue. D genes are given only for firm matches. The size field reads once, few, many or a size class.

16,TRBD2,TRBJ2-1,TRBV7-7,few,TGTGCCAGCAGCCCGGTTCCGGGGGGGGCCTCCGGTGAGCAGTTCTTC,CASSPVPGGASGEQFF
14,TRBD1,TRBJ1-4,TRBV10-3,many,TGTGCCATCAGGGATGACAGGGTAGGAGAAAAACTGTTTTTT,CAIRDDRVGEKLFF
12,.,TRBJ2-7,TRBV2,many,TGTGCCAGCAACGGACAGACCTACGAGCAGTACTTC,CASNGQTYEQYF
14,.,TRBJ1-6,TRBV20-1,many,TGCAGTGCCGACGGACGGGGAGGGGATTCACCCCTCCACTTT,CSADGRGGDSPLHF
15,TRBD1,TRBJ1-2,TRBV14,many,TGTGCCAGCAGCCTCGGCGGGACAGTCTTCGATGGCTACACCTTC,CASSLGGTVFDGYTF
14,.,TRBJ1-4,TRBV7-2,many,TGTGCCAGCAGCTTTGTTGCAAGTGATGAAAAACTGTTTTTT,CASSFVASDEKLFF
16,TRBD1,TRBJ1-3,TRBV20-1,many,TGCAGTCTAATTAGGTTAGGGGGCAACTCTGGAAACACCATATATTTT,CSLIRLGGNSGNTIYF
15,TRBD2,TRBJ2-3,TRBV6-1,many,TGTGCCAGCGGTTTAACTAGCGGGGGCACAGATACGCAGTATTTT,CASGLTSGGTDTQYF
19,.,TRBJ1-4,TRBV20-1,many,TGCAGTGCTAGAGATTATGCCGACGCGAGGGTACTGGGAGATGAAAAACTGTTTTTT,CSARDYADARVLGDEKLFF
16,.,TRBJ2-7,TRBV6-6,many,TGTGCCAGCAGTGGACCGGAACCGGGAGAGATCTACGAGCAGTACTTC,CASSGPEPGEIYEQYF
17,TRBD1,TRBJ2-5,TRBV28,many,TGTGCCAGCAGTTCCCGGGACAGGGGAAACCGAGCGGAGACCCAGTACTTC,CASSSRDRGNRAETQYF
17,.,TRBJ2-6,TRBV7-2,many,TGTGCCAGCAGCTTAGTCTATGGGGGCTCTGGGGCCAACGTCCTGACTTTC,CASSLVYGGSGANVLTF
13,.,TRBJ1-1,TRBV12-3/TRBV12-4,many,TGTGCCAGCAGTCTAGAGGTTGGGGCAGAAGCTTTCTTT,CASSLEVGAEAFF
19,.,TRBJ2-3,TRBV20-1,many,TGCAGTGCTAGAGATGTGGGGGTGAGCGGAGCTGGACCATCAGATACGCAGTATTTT,CSARDVGVSGAGPSDTQYF
13,.,TRBJ1-6,TRBV15,many,TGTGCCACCAGCGCGGCAGGGAATTCACCCCTCCACTTT,CATSAAGNSPLHF
14,.,TRBJ1-3,TRBV12-3/TRBV12-4,many,TGTGCCAGCAGCCCTACAAGGAGCGGAAACACCATATATTTT,CASSPTRSGNTIYF
14,.,TRBJ2-1,TRBV10-2,many,TGCGCCAGCAGTGCGGACTCAAGGTACAATGAGCAGTTCTTC,CASSADSRYNEQFF